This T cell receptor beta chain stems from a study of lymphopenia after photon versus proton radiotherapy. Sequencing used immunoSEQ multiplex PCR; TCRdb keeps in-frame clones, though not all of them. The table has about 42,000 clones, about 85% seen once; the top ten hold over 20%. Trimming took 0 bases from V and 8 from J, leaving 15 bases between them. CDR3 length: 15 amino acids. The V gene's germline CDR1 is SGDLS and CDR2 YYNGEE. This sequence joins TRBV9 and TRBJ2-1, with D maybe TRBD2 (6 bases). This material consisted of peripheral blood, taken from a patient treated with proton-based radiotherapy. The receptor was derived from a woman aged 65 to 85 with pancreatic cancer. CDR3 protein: CASSVETSPYHEQFF. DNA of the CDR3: TGTGCCAGCAGCGTAGAAACTAGCCCTTACCATGAGCAGTTCTTC.